This TCR beta chain emerged from a study of molecular identifiers for immune sequencing clone quantification. With regard to this clonotype: Antigen: not known.

Bulk TCR libraries used previously described methods and listed TCR primers. TCRdb analysed the PCR reads with MiXCR anew, one entry per CDR3 protein. The table lists about 500,000 distinct CDR3 sequences, roughly 24% of them singletons. The germline V and J ends were trimmed by 1 base and 0 bases, with 3 bases remaining between them. Germline values: CDR1 LNHDA, CDR2 SQIVND (reference sequence). The CDR3 extends over 14 amino acids. Libraries of naive CD8 cells were prepared from approximately 20,000 to 1,000,000 sorted cells using 10%, 30% or 50% RNA. Study-wide findings and caveats: More than 97% of effector molecules, versus under 1% of naive-cell molecules, belonged to clones above 20 RNA copies.

The origin of this receptor is a human donor in good health. Some libraries in this study had Jurkat cell RNA spiked in. The sequenced sample was naive CD8+ T cells from blood, with Jurkat cell RNA spiked in. The subset was: FACS-sorted CD8+CD4-CCR7+CD45RA+ naive T cells. The J gene is TRBJ2-2, the V gene TRBV19; D is undetermined. The CDR3, as DNA: TGTGCCAGTAGTATAGCCTCGAACACCGGGGAGCTGTTTTTT. The encoded protein is CASSIASNTGELFF.